This is a list of T cell receptor beta chains from one sample in a study of immune evolution from preneoplasia to lung adenocarcinoma. The table came from immunoSEQ multiplex PCR; TCRdb's copy has only in-frame clones and leaves some out. This repertoire shows roughly 2,500 clones, 84% found once; its top ten account for about 4.9%. Sequencing was done on a sample of FFPE invasive lung adenocarcinoma tissue. These receptor sequences come from a person between 60 and 79 years old with invasive lung adenocarcinoma. The CDR3 runs from the conserved cysteine through the conserved F or W.

CDR3	V	J
CASSLDGTGSGSPLHF	TRBV5-1	TRBJ1-6
CASSLRGQGGSNTEAFF	TRBV5-1	TRBJ1-1
CSLDRVEKLFF	TRBV20-1	TRBJ1-4
CASSPEYTEAFF	TRBV2	TRBJ1-1
CSVAPGGVEDGYTF	TRBV29-1	TRBJ1-2
CASSSDDRGPNQPQHF	TRBV11-2	TRBJ1-5
CASSLSSNQPQHF	TRBV11-3	TRBJ1-5
CASKQGVGTEAFF	TRBV28	TRBJ1-1
CANSYPSGGSTDTQYF	TRBV5-6	TRBJ2-3
CASSTSNYGYTF	TRBV18	TRBJ1-2
CASRGTYDTEAFF	TRBV28	TRBJ1-1
CASSVVYEQYF	TRBV2	TRBJ2-7
CASSFGGDRRYNEQFF	TRBV7-8	TRBJ2-1
CASRAGTGPNTIYF	TRBV6-5	TRBJ1-3
CASSLQGAGTDTQYF	TRBV5-1	TRBJ2-3
CASSLGGDEKLFF	TRBV28	TRBJ1-4
CASSLEVTDQYMNTEAFF	TRBV28	TRBJ1-1
CASSLGPGVRTF	TRBV13	TRBJ1-2
CASRGLRDTGNTIYF	TRBV6-6	TRBJ1-3
CASSADRGFYNEQFF	TRBV7-2	TRBJ2-1
CATFESYEQYF	TRBV28	TRBJ2-7
CASSPGTAYGYTF	TRBV19	TRBJ1-2
CASSLTGPTISGNTIYF	TRBV7-8	TRBJ1-3
CASSKGFRAVSRSYNEQFF	TRBV21-1	TRBJ2-1
CASSPLGQGFTEAFF	TRBV18	TRBJ1-1
CASSQGGPLALYTDTQYF	TRBV4-1	TRBJ2-3
CASSSSGTGGILYEQYF	TRBV5-6	TRBJ2-7
CASADSRGDGYTF	TRBV2	TRBJ1-2
CASSLRTSGGLYNEQFF	TRBV5-5	TRBJ2-1
CAISASGQVERPQHF	TRBV10-3	TRBJ1-5